Listed here are 4 T cell receptor beta chains from one sample, sequenced in a study of T cell repertoires in cytomegalovirus infection. TCRdb reanalysed the reads using MiXCR and keeps one entry per CDR3 protein. This sample has some 680,000 distinct CDR3 sequences, with less than 40% found just once. Source material: PBMCs. The source of these receptors is a human donor in good health (CMV status not recorded). Some clones in this sample may be carry-over from other donors' samples.

This chain joins TRBV27 and TRBJ2-7, with TRBD1 identical over 9 bases. CDR3 length equals 14 residues. Germline V gene sequence: CDR1 MNHEY, CDR2 SMNVEV (reference sequence). With V trimmed by 2 bases and J by 5 bases, 4 bases remained unmatched. CDR3 DNA sequence: TGTGCCAGCAGTTTACAACAGGGGGCCCACGAGCAGTACTTC. Protein sequence: CASSLQQGAHEQYF.

The gene calls are TRBV29-1 and TRBJ2-2; no clear D. This CDR3 is built from 15 residues. The V gene lost 0 bases and the J gene lost 2 bases, with 10 bases spanning the gap. CDR1 is SQVTM and CDR2 is ANQGSEA in the germline V gene. The CDR3 DNA reads TGCAGCGTTGAAGAGAAAGGGATAAACACCGGGGAGCTGTTTTTT. It is translated as CSVEEKGINTGELFF.

In its sample, this clonotype was seen a few times. The chain joins TRBV6-5 to TRBJ2-1; TRBD1 agrees at 7 bases. CDR1 is MNHEY and CDR2 is SVGAGI in the germline V gene. The trim removed 6 bases at V and 4 bases at J, leaving 9 bases unmatched. The CDR3 spans 15 residues. CDR3: CASSLDRVRYNEQFF. The CDR3 DNA reads TGTGCCAGCAGCCTAGACAGGGTTCGATACAATGAGCAGTTCTTC.

A note on this clonotype: Because it lacks the conserved phenylalanine or tryptophan at the end, this CDR3 is likely a read error. It is unclear where the CDR3 begins or ends on the DNA, so no DNA is shown, and the CDR3 is as TCRdb lists it. The chain has TRBV28 and TRBJ1-1; the table names TRBD1, a call not compared with the DNA. Germline loops: CDR1 MDHEN, CDR2 SYDVKM. Including both end residues, the CDR3 is 12 amino acids long. The CDR3 protein is CASSPQVTEACL.